This T cell receptor beta chain was captured by sequencing in a study of T cells after yellow fever vaccination. On the study more broadly: With SMART-Seq v4 Ultra Low Input, the fractions containing low cell numbers were prepared. Study-level points and caveats: Though it reached lower strength, the secondary response hit its peak faster, day 5 versus 15.

TCRdb fed the 5' RACE reads into MiXCR, producing one record per CDR3 protein. The sample contains about 220,000 distinct CDR3 sequences, 3.2% of which appear only once. Details on this clonotype: Its antigen remains unknown.

CDR1 and CDR2 (germline): DFQATT, SNEGSKA (reference sequence). V was pared by 0 bases and J by 7 bases, with 5 bases of the junction left unmatched. The CDR3 is 13 residues long. J is TRBJ1-2 and V is TRBV20-1; 7 nucleotides match TRBD1. The material sequenced was CD4+ T cells sorted from PBMCs, taken 10 days after the yellow fever booster vaccination. The origin of this receptor is a man aged 18 to 30 who received the YFV17D yellow fever vaccine. Here the CDR3 DNA reads TGCAGTGCTAGAGACGGGACAGCGGGTGGCTACACCTTC. It translates to CSARDGTAGGYTF.